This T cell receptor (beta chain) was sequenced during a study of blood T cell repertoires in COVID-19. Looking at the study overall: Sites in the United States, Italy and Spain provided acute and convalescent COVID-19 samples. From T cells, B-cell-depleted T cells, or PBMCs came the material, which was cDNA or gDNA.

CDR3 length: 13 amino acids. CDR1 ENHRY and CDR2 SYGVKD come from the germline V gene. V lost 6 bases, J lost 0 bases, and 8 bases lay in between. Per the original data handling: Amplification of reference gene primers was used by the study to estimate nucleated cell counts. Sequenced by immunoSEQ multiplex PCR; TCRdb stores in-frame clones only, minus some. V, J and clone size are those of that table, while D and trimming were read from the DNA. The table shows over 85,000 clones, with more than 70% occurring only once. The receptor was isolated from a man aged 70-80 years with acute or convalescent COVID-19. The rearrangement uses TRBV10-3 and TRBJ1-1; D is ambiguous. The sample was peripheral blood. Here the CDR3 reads CAIRLTVNTEAFF. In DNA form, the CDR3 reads TGTGCCATCAGGTTAACAGTGAACACTGAAGCTTTCTTT.